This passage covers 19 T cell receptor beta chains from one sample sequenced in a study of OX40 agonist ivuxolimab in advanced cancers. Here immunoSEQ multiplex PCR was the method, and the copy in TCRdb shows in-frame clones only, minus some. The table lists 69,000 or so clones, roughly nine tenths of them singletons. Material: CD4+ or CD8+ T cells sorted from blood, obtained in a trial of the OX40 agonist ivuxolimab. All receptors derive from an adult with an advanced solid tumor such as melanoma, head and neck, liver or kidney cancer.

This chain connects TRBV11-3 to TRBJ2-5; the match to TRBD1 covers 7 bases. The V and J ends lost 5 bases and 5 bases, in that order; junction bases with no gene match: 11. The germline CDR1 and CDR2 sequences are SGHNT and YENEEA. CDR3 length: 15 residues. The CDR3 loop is CASSPGTVSGETQYF. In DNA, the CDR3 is TGTGCCAGCAGCCCCGGGACAGTGTCGGGCGAGACCCAGTACTTC. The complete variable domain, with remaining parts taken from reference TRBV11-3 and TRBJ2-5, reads EAGVVQSPRYKIIEKKQPVAFWCNPISGHNTLYWYLQNLGQGPELLIRYENEEAVDDSQLPKDRFSAERLKGVDSTLKIQPAELGDSAVYLCASSPGTVSGETQYFGPGTRLLVL.

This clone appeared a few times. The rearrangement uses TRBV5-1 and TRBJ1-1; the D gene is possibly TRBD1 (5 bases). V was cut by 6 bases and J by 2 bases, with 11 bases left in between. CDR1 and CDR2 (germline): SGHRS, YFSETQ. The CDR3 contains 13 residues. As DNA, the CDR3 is TGCGCCAGCACCCTAGACAGAAACACTGAAGCTTTCTTT. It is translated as CASTLDRNTEAFF. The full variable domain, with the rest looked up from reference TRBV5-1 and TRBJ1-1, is KAGVTQTPRYLIKTRGQQVTLSCSPISGHRSVSWYQQTPGQGLQFLFEYFSETQRNKGNFPGRFSGRQFSNSRSEMNVSTLELGDSALYLCASTLDRNTEAFFGQGTRLTVV.

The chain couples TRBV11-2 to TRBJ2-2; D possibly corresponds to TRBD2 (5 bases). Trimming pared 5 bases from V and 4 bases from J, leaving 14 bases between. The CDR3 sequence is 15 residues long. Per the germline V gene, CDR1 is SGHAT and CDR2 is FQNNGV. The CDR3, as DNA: TGTGCCAGCAGCACTACTAGGTCTCCCACCGGGGAGCTGTTTTTT. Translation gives CASSTTRSPTGELFF. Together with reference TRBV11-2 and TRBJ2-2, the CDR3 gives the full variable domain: EAGVAQSPRYKIIEKRQSVAFWCNPISGHATLYWYQQILGQGPKLLIQFQNNGVVDDSQLPKDRFSAERLKGVDSTLKIQPAKLEDSAVYLCASSTTRSPTGELFFGEGSRLTVL.

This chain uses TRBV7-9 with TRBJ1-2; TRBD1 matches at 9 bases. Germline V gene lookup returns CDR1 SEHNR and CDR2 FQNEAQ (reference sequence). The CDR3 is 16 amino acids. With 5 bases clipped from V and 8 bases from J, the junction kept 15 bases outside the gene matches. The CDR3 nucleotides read TGTGCCAGCAGCCTCTCCGGGACAGGGTCTTCACGCGGCTACACCTTC. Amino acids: CASSLSGTGSSRGYTF.

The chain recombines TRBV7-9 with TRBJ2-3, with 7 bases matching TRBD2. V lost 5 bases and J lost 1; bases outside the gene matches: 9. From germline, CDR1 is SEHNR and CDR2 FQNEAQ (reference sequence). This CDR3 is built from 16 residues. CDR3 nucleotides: TGTGCCAGCAGCGACCTGGGGCTAGCGGGCACAGATACGCAGTATTTT. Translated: CASSDLGLAGTDTQYF.

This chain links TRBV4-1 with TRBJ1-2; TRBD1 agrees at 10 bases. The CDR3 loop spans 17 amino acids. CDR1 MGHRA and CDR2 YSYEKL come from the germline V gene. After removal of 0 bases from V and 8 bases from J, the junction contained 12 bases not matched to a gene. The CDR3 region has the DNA TGCGCCAGCAGCCAAGACCCTCCGGGACAGGGGTCTGAAGGCTACACCTTC. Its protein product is CASSQDPPGQGSEGYTF.

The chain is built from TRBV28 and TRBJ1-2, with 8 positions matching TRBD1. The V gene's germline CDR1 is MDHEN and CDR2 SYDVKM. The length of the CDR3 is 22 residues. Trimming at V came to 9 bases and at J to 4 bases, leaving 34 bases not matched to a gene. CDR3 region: CASRLVSSDTWAGGVAGYGYTF. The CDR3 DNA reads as TGTGCCAGTCGTTTAGTCTCAAGTGATACGTGGGCAGGGGGCGTCGCGGGCTATGGCTACACCTTC.

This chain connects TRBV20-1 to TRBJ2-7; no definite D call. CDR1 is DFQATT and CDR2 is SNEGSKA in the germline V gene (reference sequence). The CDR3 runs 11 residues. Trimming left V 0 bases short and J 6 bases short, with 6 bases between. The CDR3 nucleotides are TGCAGTGCTAGAGATATTAGCGAGCAGTACTTC. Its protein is CSARDISEQYF.

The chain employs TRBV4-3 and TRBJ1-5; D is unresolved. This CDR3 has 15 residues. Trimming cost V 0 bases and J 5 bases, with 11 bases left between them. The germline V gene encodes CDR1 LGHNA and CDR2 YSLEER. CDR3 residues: CASSQDTGRYQPQHF. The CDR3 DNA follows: TGCGCCAGCAGCCAAGATACCGGCAGATATCAGCCCCAGCATTTT.

CDR3 bases: TGTGCCAGCAGCTCCACTACAGGGGGCTGGACTGAAGCTTTCTTT. This translates into CASSSTTGGWTEAFF. The rearrangement uses TRBV7-9 and TRBJ1-1; 9 bases map to TRBD1. Germline CDR1 and CDR2: SEHNR and FQNEAQ (reference sequence). The CDR3 runs 15 residues. With V trimmed by 4 bases and J by 5 bases, 8 bases remained unmatched.

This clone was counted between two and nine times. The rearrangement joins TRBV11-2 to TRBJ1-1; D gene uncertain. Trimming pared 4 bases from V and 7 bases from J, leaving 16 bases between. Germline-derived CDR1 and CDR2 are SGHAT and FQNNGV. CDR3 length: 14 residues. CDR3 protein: CASSSMRERGEAFF. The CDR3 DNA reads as TGTGCCAGCAGCTCAATGAGGGAGAGAGGTGAAGCTTTCTTT.

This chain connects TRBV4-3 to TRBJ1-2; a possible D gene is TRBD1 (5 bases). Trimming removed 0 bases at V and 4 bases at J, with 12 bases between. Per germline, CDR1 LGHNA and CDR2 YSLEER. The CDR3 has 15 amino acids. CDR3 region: CASSQDGQGFYGYTF. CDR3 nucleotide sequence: TGCGCCAGCAGCCAAGACGGACAAGGATTCTATGGCTACACCTTC.

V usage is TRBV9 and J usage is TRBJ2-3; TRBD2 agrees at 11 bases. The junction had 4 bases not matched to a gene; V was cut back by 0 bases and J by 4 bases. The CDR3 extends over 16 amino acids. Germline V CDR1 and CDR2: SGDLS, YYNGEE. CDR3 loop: CASSVDASGRSDTQYF. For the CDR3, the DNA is TGTGCCAGCAGCGTAGACGCTAGCGGGAGGTCAGATACGCAGTATTTT.

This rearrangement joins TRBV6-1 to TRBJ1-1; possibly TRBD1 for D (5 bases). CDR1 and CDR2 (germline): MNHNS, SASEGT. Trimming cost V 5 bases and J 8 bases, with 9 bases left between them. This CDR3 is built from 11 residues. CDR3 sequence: CASSYGGEAFF. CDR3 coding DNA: TGTGCCAGCAGTTATGGGGGGGAAGCTTTCTTT.

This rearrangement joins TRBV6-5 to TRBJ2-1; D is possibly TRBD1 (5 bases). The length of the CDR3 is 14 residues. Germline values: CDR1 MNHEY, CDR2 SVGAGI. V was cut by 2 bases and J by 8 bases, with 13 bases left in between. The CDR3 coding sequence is TGTGCCAGCAGTTACGCCAGGGATGATTATGAGCAGTTCTTC. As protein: CASSYARDDYEQFF.

The CDR3 region has the DNA TGTGCCTGGAGCGTGGGAGTAAGAAATGAGCAGTTCTTC. Amino acid sequence: CAWSVGVRNEQFF. This chain joins TRBV30 and TRBJ2-1; the D gene is possibly TRBD2 (5 bases). The CDR3 length is 13 residues. The V end was cut by 3 bases, the J end by 7 bases, with 13 bases between. Germline assignment: CDR1 GTSNPN and CDR2 SVGIG (reference sequence).

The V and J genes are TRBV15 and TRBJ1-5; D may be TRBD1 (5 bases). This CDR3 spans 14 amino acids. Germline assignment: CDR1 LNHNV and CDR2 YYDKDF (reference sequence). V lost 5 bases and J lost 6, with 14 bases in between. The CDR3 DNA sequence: TGTGCCACCAGCGCTTGGGGGAGGGGTCAGCCCCAGCATTTT. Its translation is CATSAWGRGQPQHF.

CDR3 sequence: CASSLGGASVLNEQFF. DNA for the CDR3: TGTGCCAGCAGCTTAGGAGGGGCCTCTGTATTGAATGAGCAGTTCTTC. The chain couples TRBV7-8 to TRBJ2-1; D is perhaps TRBD1 or TRBD2 (5 bases each). V was shortened by 1 base and J by 7 bases, with 17 bases between the two germline ends. Per germline, CDR1 SGHVS and CDR2 FQNEAQ. The CDR3 is 16 residues long.

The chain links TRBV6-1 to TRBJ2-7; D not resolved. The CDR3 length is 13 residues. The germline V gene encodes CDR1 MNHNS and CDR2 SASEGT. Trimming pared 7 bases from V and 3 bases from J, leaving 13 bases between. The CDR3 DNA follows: TGTGCCAGCACCCGGGTGGCTGGCTACGAGCAGTACTTC. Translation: CASTRVAGYEQYF.